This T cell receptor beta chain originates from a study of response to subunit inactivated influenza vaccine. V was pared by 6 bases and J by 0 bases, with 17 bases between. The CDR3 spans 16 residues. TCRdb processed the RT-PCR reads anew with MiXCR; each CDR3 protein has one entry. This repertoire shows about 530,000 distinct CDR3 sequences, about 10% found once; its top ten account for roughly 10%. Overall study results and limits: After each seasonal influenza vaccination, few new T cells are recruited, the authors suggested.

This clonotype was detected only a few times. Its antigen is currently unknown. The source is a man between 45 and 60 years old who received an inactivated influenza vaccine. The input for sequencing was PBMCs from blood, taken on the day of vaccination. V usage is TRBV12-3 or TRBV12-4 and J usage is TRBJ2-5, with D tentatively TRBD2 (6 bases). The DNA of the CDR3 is TGTGCCAGCAGAGGCCAAGCGGGCGGTCACCAAGAGACCCAGTACTTC. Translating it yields CASRGQAGGHQETQYF.